This is a list of T cell receptor beta chains from one sample in a study of CD8+CD57+ T cells in acquired aplastic anemia. TCRdb fed the reads into MiXCR, producing one record per CDR3 protein. The sample carries 400,000 to 600,000 distinct CDR3 sequences, around a third recorded once. The sequencing input was sorted CD4+, CD8+, or CD8+CD57+ T cells (not recorded which) from PBMCs. These receptors came from a human donor with aplastic anemia. The CDR3 runs from the conserved cysteine through the conserved F or W. D genes are given only for firm matches. A clone size is listed for some rows: how often the clone was seen (once, few, many), or a class if it is expanded.

v_call,d_call,clone_size,j_call,cdr3_nt,cdr3_aa
TRBV11-1,TRBD1,-,TRBJ1-3,TGTGCCAGCAGCTTAGCGGGAGGGGGCGCTGGAGACACCATATATTTT,CASSLAGGGAGDTIYF
TRBV25-1,-,-,TRBJ1-2,TGTGCCAGCAGTGCTAGTTCCACAGCCCCCTATGGCTACACCTTC,CASSASSTAPYGYTF
TRBV7-3,TRBD1,-,TRBJ1-6,TGTGCCTGGAGCAGGGGACAGGGGCAGTCACCCCTCCACTTT,CAWSRGQGQSPLHF
TRBV11-2,TRBD1,-,TRBJ2-3,TGTGCCAGCAGCACAGGGACAGGGGGGACTTCAGATACGCAGTATTTT,CASSTGTGGTSDTQYF
TRBV10-3,TRBD1,-,TRBJ2-6,TGTGCCATCAGTTGGAGGACAGGCATAGCTGGGGCCAACGTCCTGACTTTC,CAISWRTGIAGANVLTF
TRBV2,-,many,TRBJ2-7,TGTGCCAGCAGTGAATTGGCAATCAACTCCTACGAGCAGTACTTC,CASSELAINSYEQYF
TRBV20-1,TRBD2,once,TRBJ2-3,TGCAGTGCTAGAGATCTCGAGCGGGGGAGCACAGATACGCAGTATTTT,CSARDLERGSTDTQYF
TRBV20-1,-,-,TRBJ2-4,TGCAGTGCTAGAGGGACTACGATAAACATTCAGTACTTC,CSARGTTINIQYF
TRBV15,-,many,TRBJ2-2,TGTGCCACCAGCAGAGCCTCTGGGGGAAGGAACACCGGGGAGCTGTTTTTT,CATSRASGGRNTGELFF
TRBV10-3,-,many,TRBJ2-7,TGTGCCATCAGTGAAGGTACGGATAGGGAAAACGAGCAGTACTTC,CAISEGTDRENEQYF
TRBV7-9,TRBD2,many,TRBJ2-7,TGTGCCAGCAGCTTACAACTACCTAGCGGGACGGTGCAGTACTTC,CASSLQLPSGTVQYF
TRBV5-1,-,once,TRBJ2-5,TGCGCCAGCAAAGGATGGAAAGAGACCCAGTACTTC,CASKGWKETQYF
TRBV30,-,-,TRBJ2-7,TGTGCCTGGGGACTCTACGAGCAGTACTTC,CAWGLYEQYF
TRBV2,-,few,TRBJ1-2,TGTGCCAGCAGCGCAGGGGTCTACACCTTC,CASSAGVYTF
TRBV7-2,-,many,TRBJ2-2,TGTGCCAGCAGCTTAGTAGGGATCGGGGAGCTGTTTTTT,CASSLVGIGELFF
TRBV19,-,-,TRBJ1-6,TGTGCCAGTAGTATTGGGACAAACTATAATTCACCCCTCCACTTT,CASSIGTNYNSPLHF
TRBV4-3,TRBD2,-,TRBJ2-2,TGCGCCAGCGCACAAGGGCGGGGGAGGTCTGGGGAGCTGTTTTTT,CASAQGRGRSGELFF
TRBV10-3,-,-,TRBJ2-2,TGTGCCAGCCGAATCAGGACTGCGAACACCGGGGAGCTGTTTTTT,CASRIRTANTGELFF
TRBV15,-,-,TRBJ2-6,TGTGCCACCAGCAGCGCGGGACCAGGCTCTGGGGCCAACGTCCTGACTTTC,CATSSAGPGSGANVLTF
TRBV5-1,TRBD1,-,TRBJ1-4,TGCGCCAGCAGCTTGGCGGGACAGGGGTTTGAAAAACTGTTTTTT,CASSLAGQGFEKLFF
TRBV29-1,TRBD1,few,TRBJ1-1,TGCAGCGTTGAATCGCACAGGGGAATCGCTGAAGCTTTCTTT,CSVESHRGIAEAFF
TRBV13,TRBD2,-,TRBJ2-1,TGTGCCAGCAGCTTAGGAGGGCGGGGGGGCCGCTTCGGTGAGCAGTTCTTC,CASSLGGRGGRFGEQFF
TRBV20-1,-,many,TRBJ1-2,TGCAGTGCTAGAGTCCTGTCCAGAGCTAACTATGGCTACACCTTC,CSARVLSRANYGYTF
TRBV2,TRBD2,few,TRBJ2-7,TGTGCCAGCAGTCGGGGGGGTCTAAGCGAGCAGTACTTC,CASSRGGLSEQYF
TRBV25-1,-,-,TRBJ2-3,TGTGCCAGCAGGGACCGGGACCATAGCACAGATACGCAGTATTTT,CASRDRDHSTDTQYF
TRBV25-1,TRBD1,many,TRBJ2-2,TGTGCCAGCGGGACAGGGGCGAACACCGGGGAGCTGTTTTTT,CASGTGANTGELFF
TRBV11-1,TRBD1,once,TRBJ1-2,TGTGCCAGCAGCTCACCAATATTTATAGGACAGGGTTTTGGCTACACCTTC,CASSSPIFIGQGFGYTF
TRBV19,-,many,TRBJ1-5,TGTGCCAGTAGTATTGGGTCGGGTTTTCAGCCCCAGCATTTT,CASSIGSGFQPQHF
TRBV12-5,-,once,TRBJ1-3,TGTGCTAGTGGCCAGGGGACGGCCTCTGGAAACACCATATATTTT,CASGQGTASGNTIYF
TRBV12-3/TRBV12-4,-,many,TRBJ1-2,TGTGCCAGCAGTCCGCCGGTGGGGAGTGGGGGCTACACCTTC,CASSPPVGSGGYTF
TRBV9,-,many,TRBJ1-2,TGTGCCAGCAGCGTAGAGTCGGGGGCTGGGGGCTACACCTTC,CASSVESGAGGYTF
TRBV20-1,-,-,TRBJ1-6,TGCAGTGCTAGAGATTTCCGGGAGGGGCCCAACTCACCCCTCCACTTT,CSARDFREGPNSPLHF
TRBV6-2/TRBV6-3,-,few,TRBJ1-2,TGTGCCAGCAGTTATGCGGGGGCGAACTATGGCTACACCTTC,CASSYAGANYGYTF
TRBV6-5,-,-,TRBJ1-2,TGTGCCAGCAGTTCCATTTCCGGGGACTACACCTTC,CASSSISGDYTF
TRBV2,TRBD1,many,TRBJ1-6,TGTGCCAGCAGTGAGACAGGGGTGGATAATTCACCCCTCCACTTT,CASSETGVDNSPLHF
TRBV24-1,-,-,TRBJ2-6,TGTGCCACCAGTGATGGCAGGAGAAGCTCTGGGGCCAACGTCCTGACTTTC,CATSDGRRSSGANVLTF
TRBV19,TRBD1,-,TRBJ1-2,TGTGCCAGTAGTCCCGGGACAGGGATTTACGGCTACACCTTC,CASSPGTGIYGYTF
TRBV9,-,-,TRBJ1-1,TGTGCCTGCAGCGTTGGCGACAGGAACACTGAAGCTTTCTTT,CACSVGDRNTEAFF
TRBV7-2,-,-,TRBJ1-6,TGTGCCAGCAGTTCACCACAGGGTTCACCCCTCCACTTT,CASSSPQGSPLHF
TRBV7-3,-,many,TRBJ2-3,TGTGCCAGCAGCCCCCAAGCCACCGGAGATACGCAGTATTTT,CASSPQATGDTQYF
TRBV10-3,-,-,TRBJ1-1,TGTGCCGGAATGCGGGAGACCTGGTCCGTGAACACTGAAGCTTTCTTT,CAGMRETWSVNTEAFF
TRBV15,-,few,TRBJ2-7,TGTGCTAGTTACAGCTCCTACGAGCAGTACTTC,CASYSSYEQYF
TRBV5-6,-,-,TRBJ1-6,TGTGCCAGCAGCGGGCCCGAGGGAAGCTCCTATAATTCACCCCTCCACTTT,CASSGPEGSSYNSPLHF
TRBV25-1,-,-,TRBJ1-6,TGTGCCAGCGGTAGGGCCGATTCTATCCATTCACCCCTCCACTTT,CASGRADSIHSPLHF
TRBV2,-,many,TRBJ1-2,TGTGCCAGCAGTGAAGACCCGGCAGCCAACTATGGCTACACCTTC,CASSEDPAANYGYTF
TRBV20-1,TRBD1,many,TRBJ1-5,TGCAGTGCTAGAGACGCGGGACAGGGTACTACTCAGCCCCAGCATTTT,CSARDAGQGTTQPQHF
TRBV12-3/TRBV12-4,-,-,TRBJ1-5,TGTGCCAGCACAACGGGACGGAACAATCAGCCCCAGCATTTT,CASTTGRNNQPQHF
TRBV20-1,-,-,TRBJ2-7,TGCAGTGCTAGAGATCCCAGGGTCTCCTACGAGCAGTACTTC,CSARDPRVSYEQYF
TRBV12-3/TRBV12-4,-,many,TRBJ1-5,TGTGCCAGTCAGGGTAGTGTCGGTCAGCCCCAGCATTTT,CASQGSVGQPQHF
TRBV2,-,-,TRBJ2-3,TGTGCCAGCAGTGAGGGGCAGGGGCCAGATACGCGGTATTTT,CASSEGQGPDTRYF
TRBV10-3,TRBD1,once,TRBJ2-7,TGTGCCATCAGTGGCCGGGACAGAGACTACGAGCAGTACTTC,CAISGRDRDYEQYF
TRBV10-2,-,-,TRBJ2-7,TGCGCCAGCAGTGCGTCCTGGGACTCCAACGCGTTGTACTTC,CASSASWDSNALYF
TRBV2,TRBD2,many,TRBJ2-2,TGTGCCAGCAGTGAAGCGGCGGGAGCCACCGGGGAGCTGTTTTTT,CASSEAAGATGELFF
TRBV12-3/TRBV12-4,-,many,TRBJ1-2,TGTGCCAGCAGCTCTTCCCCCTCGGTTGGCTACACCTTC,CASSSSPSVGYTF
TRBV19,-,-,TRBJ1-6,TGTGCCAGTAGTATGCCGGGACGTAATAATTCACCCCTCCACTTT,CASSMPGRNNSPLHF
TRBV7-2,TRBD1,many,TRBJ2-7,TGTGCCAGCAGCTTAGCTCCGACAGGGGGATCCTACGAGCAGTACTTC,CASSLAPTGGSYEQYF
TRBV19,-,-,TRBJ1-1,TGTGCCAGTAGTATAGGGACAGCCCTGAACACTGAAGCTTTCTTT,CASSIGTALNTEAFF
TRBV10-3,-,-,TRBJ1-1,TGTGCCAGCAGTTACGACGGAATGAACACTGAAGCTTTCTTT,CASSYDGMNTEAFF
TRBV10-3,-,-,TRBJ1-2,TGTGCCAGCAGTTACGATAGGGGTGGCGGCTACACCTTC,CASSYDRGGGYTF
TRBV19,-,-,TRBJ1-4,TGTGCCAGTAGAATGGACAGTGAAACACTGTTTTTT,CASRMDSETLFF